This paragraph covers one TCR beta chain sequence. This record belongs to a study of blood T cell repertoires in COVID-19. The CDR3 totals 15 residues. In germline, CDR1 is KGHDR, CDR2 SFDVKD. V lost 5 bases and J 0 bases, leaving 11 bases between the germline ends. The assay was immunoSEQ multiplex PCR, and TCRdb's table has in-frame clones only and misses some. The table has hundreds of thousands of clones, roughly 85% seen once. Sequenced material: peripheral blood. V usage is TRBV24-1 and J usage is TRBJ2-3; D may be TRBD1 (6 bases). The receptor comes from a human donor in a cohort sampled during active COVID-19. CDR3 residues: CATSGIGQSTDTQYF. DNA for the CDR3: TGTGCCACCAGTGGGATCGGACAGAGCACAGATACGCAGTATTTT.